A single sample gave rise to the 15 T cell receptor beta chains below, sequenced in a study of Ad26.COV2.S vaccination and SARS-CoV-2 variants. Sequenced by immunoSEQ multiplex PCR; TCRdb stores in-frame clones only, minus some. The profile shows more than 150,000 clones, around nine tenths of them singletons. Sequencing was performed on peripheral blood, taken after recovery from COVID-19. Source of these receptors: a human donor who had recovered from COVID-19.

This clone was observed a single time. The V call is TRBV2, the J call TRBJ1-5; D unresolved. Germline V gene lookup returns CDR1 SNHLY and CDR2 FYNNEI. The ends were cut back, 2 bases at V and 9 bases at J, with 14 bases in the middle. The CDR3 length is 14 residues. CDR3 DNA sequence: TGTGCCAGCAGTGAATCGTGGGTCGGGAGGCCCCAGCATTTT. This encodes CASSESWVGRPQHF.

This sequence joins TRBV7-9 and TRBJ2-1; no clear D. CDR1 and CDR2 (germline): SEHNR, FQNEAQ (reference sequence). This CDR3 has 12 residues. Deletions cut 5 bases from V and 8 bases from J, with 10 bases between. The DNA of the CDR3 is TGTGCCAGCAGCCCCCCTGAGGATGAGCAGTTCTTC. It yields the protein CASSPPEDEQFF.

The J gene is TRBJ1-2, the V gene TRBV27; D gene unclear. This CDR3 comprises 14 residues. V lost 2 bases, J lost 0 bases, and 7 bases lay in between. Germline loops: CDR1 MNHEY, CDR2 SMNVEV (reference sequence). The CDR3 DNA is TGTGCCAGCAGTTTAGGCACAGCTAACTATGGCTACACCTTC. Translation gives CASSLGTANYGYTF.

This clone was picked up one time. The genes are TRBV3-1 (or the pseudogene TRBV3-2) and TRBJ1-1; D possibly corresponds to TRBD1 (5 bases). This CDR3 has 14 residues. The germline V gene encodes CDR1 LGHDT and CDR2 YNNKEL (reference sequence). V was shortened by 5 bases and J by 5 bases, with 15 bases between the two germline ends. This CDR3 reads CASSYTGGQTEAFF. For the CDR3, the DNA is TGTGCCAGCAGCTACACAGGAGGTCAAACTGAAGCTTTCTTT.

The gene calls are TRBV27 and TRBJ2-7, with D possibly matching TRBD2 (6 bases). The CDR3 length is 14 residues. Trimming removed 7 bases from V and 0 bases from J, with 13 bases in between. Germline CDR1 reads MNHEY; CDR2 reads SMNVEV (reference sequence). The DNA of the CDR3 is TGTGCCAGCAACCCGGGGGACGCCTCCTACGAGCAGTACTTC. This encodes CASNPGDASYEQYF.

The chain carries TRBV9 and TRBJ2-3; 8 bases match TRBD2. The CDR3 loop spans 16 amino acids. J gave up 1 base and V 3 bases, and 7 bases lay outside the gene matches. The germline CDR1 and CDR2 sequences are SGDLS and YYNGEE. The CDR3 here is CASSGNRGGRTDTQYF. The CDR3 DNA reads as TGTGCCAGCAGCGGAAACCGGGGGGGGCGCACAGATACGCAGTATTTT.

This sequence joins TRBV19 and TRBJ2-5; 10 bases are shared with TRBD1. The V segment lost 8 bases and the J segment 4 bases; nucleotides outside the gene matches: 4. The length of the CDR3 is 13 residues. Germline V gene sequence: CDR1 LNHDA, CDR2 SQIVND (reference sequence). The CDR3 bases are TGTGCCAGTCGACAGGGGGCGCGAGAGACCCAGTACTTC. This encodes CASRQGARETQYF.

The genes are TRBV4-1 and TRBJ2-7; D is unresolved. Trimming pared 1 base from V and 3 bases from J, leaving 10 bases between. Germline V CDR1 and CDR2: MGHRA, YSYEKL. The CDR3 has 14 amino acids. The CDR3, as DNA: TGCGCCAGCAGCCAAGTGTGGGGTCGCTACGAGCAGTACTTC. Residues: CASSQVWGRYEQYF.

This clone is a singleton in its sample. The CDR3 coding sequence is TGTGCCAGCAGCCAGGATGACATAGGCAGGGTCACCATATATTTT. It is translated as CASSQDDIGRVTIYF. This sequence joins TRBV4-2 and TRBJ1-3; D might be TRBD1 (5 bases). CDR3 length: 15 residues. Germline V gene sequence: CDR1 LGHNA, CDR2 YNFKEQ. V was trimmed by 3 bases and J by 9 bases, leaving 18 bases between them.

This sequence joins TRBV30 and TRBJ1-2; no firm D call. Trimming pared 0 bases from V and 0 bases from J, leaving 8 bases between. Germline V CDR1 and CDR2: GTSNPN, SVGIG (reference sequence). There are 14 residues in the CDR3. The CDR3 here is CAWSVLLANYGYTF. The CDR3 region has the DNA TGTGCCTGGAGTGTCCTACTAGCTAACTATGGCTACACCTTC.

In nucleotides, the CDR3 is TGTGCCTGGAGTCAGGGGGGAACTGAAGCTTTCTTT. Translated, it gives CAWSQGGTEAFF. The chain carries TRBV30 and TRBJ1-1; 7 bases are shared with TRBD1. V lost 2 bases and J lost 5; bases outside the gene matches: 2. Germline lookup yields CDR1 GTSNPN and CDR2 SVGIG (reference sequence). This CDR3 is built from 12 residues.

This clone was recorded once. This rearrangement joins TRBV30 to TRBJ2-3; no definite D call. Germline loops: CDR1 GTSNPN, CDR2 SVGIG (reference sequence). Trimming left V 2 bases short and J 1 base short, with 16 bases between. This CDR3 is built from 16 residues. CDR3 nucleotide sequence: TGTGCCTGGAGTCTCCGGGCCTCTCGAGGCACAGATACGCAGTATTTT. Translated, it gives CAWSLRASRGTDTQYF.

This chain links TRBV14 with TRBJ2-7; the match to TRBD2 covers 12 bases. The junction had 7 bases not matched to a gene; V was cut back by 4 bases and J by 3 bases. From germline, CDR1 is SGHDN and CDR2 FVKESK. This CDR3 spans 16 amino acids. This CDR3 is CASSPRTSGTYYEQYF. In nucleotides, the CDR3 is TGTGCCAGCAGCCCCCGGACTAGCGGGACTTACTACGAGCAGTACTTC. The complete variable domain, with remaining parts taken from reference TRBV14 and TRBJ2-7, reads EAGVTQFPSHSVIEKGQTVTLRCDPISGHDNLYWYRRVMGKEIKFLLHFVKESKQDESGMPNNRFLAERTGGTYSTLKVQPAELEDSGVYFCASSPRTSGTYYEQYFGPGTRLTVT.

This chain joins TRBV28 and TRBJ1-1; D may be TRBD1 (6 bases). Germline CDR1 reads MDHEN; CDR2 reads SYDVKM. This CDR3 is 16 amino acids long. The V gene lost 7 bases and the J gene lost 0 bases, with 18 bases spanning the gap. The CDR3 nucleotides read TGTGCCAGCACCCAATCGGACAGTGTCATGAACACTGAAGCTTTCTTT. It encodes CASTQSDSVMNTEAFF.

This clone was found once. V and J are TRBV5-1 and TRBJ1-3; D ambiguous. The CDR3 runs to 14 residues. Deletions cut 3 bases from V and 4 bases from J, with 11 bases between. CDR1 SGHRS and CDR2 YFSETQ come from the germline V gene. The CDR3 nucleotides read TGCGCCAGCAGCTCCAACCCAGACGGAAACACCATATATTTT. Its protein product is CASSSNPDGNTIYF.